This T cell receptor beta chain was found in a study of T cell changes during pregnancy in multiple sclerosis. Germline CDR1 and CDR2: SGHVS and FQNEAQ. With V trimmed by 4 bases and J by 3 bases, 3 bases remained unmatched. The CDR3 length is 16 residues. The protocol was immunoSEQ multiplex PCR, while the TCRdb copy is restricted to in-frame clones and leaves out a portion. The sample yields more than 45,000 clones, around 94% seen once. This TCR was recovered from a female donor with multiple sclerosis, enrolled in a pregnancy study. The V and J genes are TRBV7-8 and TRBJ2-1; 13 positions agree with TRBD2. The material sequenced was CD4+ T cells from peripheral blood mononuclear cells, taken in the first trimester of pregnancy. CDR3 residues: CASSWGTSGVYNEQFF. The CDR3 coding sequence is TGTGCCAGCAGCTGGGGGACTAGCGGGGTCTACAATGAGCAGTTCTTC.